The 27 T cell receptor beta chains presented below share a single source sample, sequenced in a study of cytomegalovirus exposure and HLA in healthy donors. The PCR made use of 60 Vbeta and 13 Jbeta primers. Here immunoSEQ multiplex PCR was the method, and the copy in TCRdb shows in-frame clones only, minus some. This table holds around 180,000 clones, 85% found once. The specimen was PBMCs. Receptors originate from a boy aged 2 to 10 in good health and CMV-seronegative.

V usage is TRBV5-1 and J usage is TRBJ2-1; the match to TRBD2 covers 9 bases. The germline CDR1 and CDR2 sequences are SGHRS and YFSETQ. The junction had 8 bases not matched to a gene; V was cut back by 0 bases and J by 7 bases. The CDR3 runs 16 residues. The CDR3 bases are TGCGCCAGCAGCTTGGCCATGCTAGCGGGAAATAATGAGCAGTTCTTC. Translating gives CASSLAMLAGNNEQFF.

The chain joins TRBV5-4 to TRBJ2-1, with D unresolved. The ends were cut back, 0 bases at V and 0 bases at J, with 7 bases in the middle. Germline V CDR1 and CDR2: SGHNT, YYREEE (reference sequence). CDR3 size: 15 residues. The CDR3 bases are TGTGCCAGCAGCTTGGATCCAGTCTCCTACAATGAGCAGTTCTTC. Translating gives CASSLDPVSYNEQFF.

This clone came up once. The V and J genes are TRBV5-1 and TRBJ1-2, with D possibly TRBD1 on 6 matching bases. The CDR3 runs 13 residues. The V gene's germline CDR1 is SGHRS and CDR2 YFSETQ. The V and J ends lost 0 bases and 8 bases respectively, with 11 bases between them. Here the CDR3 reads CASSLGGGEGYTF. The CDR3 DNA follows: TGCGCCAGCAGCTTGGGTGGGGGCGAAGGCTACACCTTC.

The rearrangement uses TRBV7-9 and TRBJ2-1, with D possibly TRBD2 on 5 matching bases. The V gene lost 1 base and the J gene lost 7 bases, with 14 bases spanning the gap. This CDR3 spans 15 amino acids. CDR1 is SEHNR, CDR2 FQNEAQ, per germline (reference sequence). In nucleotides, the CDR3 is TGTGCCAGCAGCTTAGAGGAGGATGCAAAGAATGAGCAGTTCTTC. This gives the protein CASSLEEDAKNEQFF.

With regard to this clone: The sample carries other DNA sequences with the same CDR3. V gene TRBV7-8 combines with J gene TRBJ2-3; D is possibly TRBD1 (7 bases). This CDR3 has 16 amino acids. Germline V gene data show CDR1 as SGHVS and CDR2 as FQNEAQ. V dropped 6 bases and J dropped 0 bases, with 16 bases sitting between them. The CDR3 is CASREGQFDSTDTQYF. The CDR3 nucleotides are TGTGCCAGCAGGGAGGGACAGTTCGATAGCACAGATACGCAGTATTTT.

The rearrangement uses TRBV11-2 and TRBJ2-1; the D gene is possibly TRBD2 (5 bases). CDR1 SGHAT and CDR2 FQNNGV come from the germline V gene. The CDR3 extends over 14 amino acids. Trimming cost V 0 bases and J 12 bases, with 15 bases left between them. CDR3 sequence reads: CASSLDSAPRGQFF. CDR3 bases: TGTGCCAGCAGCTTAGATTCGGCCCCCCGGGGGCAGTTCTTC.

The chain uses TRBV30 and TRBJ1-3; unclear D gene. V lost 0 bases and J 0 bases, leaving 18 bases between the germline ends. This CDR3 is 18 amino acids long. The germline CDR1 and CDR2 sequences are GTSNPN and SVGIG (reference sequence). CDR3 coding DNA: TGTGCCTGGAGTGTGTGGCTGGTATCATCTAGCTCTGGAAACACCATATATTTT. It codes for CAWSVWLVSSSSGNTIYF.

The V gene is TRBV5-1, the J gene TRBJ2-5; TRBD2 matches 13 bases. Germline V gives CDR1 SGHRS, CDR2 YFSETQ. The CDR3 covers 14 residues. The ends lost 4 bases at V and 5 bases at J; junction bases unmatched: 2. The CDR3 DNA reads TGCGCCAGCAGCCTGACTAGCGGGGGGGAGACCCAGTACTTC. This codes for CASSLTSGGETQYF.

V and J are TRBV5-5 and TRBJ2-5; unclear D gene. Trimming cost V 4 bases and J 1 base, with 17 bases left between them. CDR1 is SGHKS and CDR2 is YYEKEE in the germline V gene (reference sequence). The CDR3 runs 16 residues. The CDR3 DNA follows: TGTGCCAGCAGCCTGGGTCGGCCGGGTACCCAAGAGACCCAGTACTTC. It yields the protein CASSLGRPGTQETQYF.

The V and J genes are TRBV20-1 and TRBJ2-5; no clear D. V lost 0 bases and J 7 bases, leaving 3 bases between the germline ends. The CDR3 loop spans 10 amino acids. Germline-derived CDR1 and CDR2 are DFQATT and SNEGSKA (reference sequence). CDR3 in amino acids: CSARDLTQYF. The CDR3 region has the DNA TGCAGTGCTAGAGACCTGACCCAGTACTTC.

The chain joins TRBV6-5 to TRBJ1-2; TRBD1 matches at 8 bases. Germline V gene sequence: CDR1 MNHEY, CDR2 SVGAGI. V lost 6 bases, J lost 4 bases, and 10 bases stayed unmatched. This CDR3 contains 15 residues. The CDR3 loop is CASRPGSGQAYGYTF. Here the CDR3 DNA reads TGTGCCAGCAGGCCAGGATCGGGACAGGCCTATGGCTACACCTTC.

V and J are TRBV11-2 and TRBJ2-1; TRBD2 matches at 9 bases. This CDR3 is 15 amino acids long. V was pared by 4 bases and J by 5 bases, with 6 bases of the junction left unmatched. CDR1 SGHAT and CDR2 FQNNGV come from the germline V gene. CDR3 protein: CASSSRLAANNEQFF. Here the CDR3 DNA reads TGTGCCAGCAGCTCCCGACTAGCGGCTAACAATGAGCAGTTCTTC. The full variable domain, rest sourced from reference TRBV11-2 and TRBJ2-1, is EAGVAQSPRYKIIEKRQSVAFWCNPISGHATLYWYQQILGQGPKLLIQFQNNGVVDDSQLPKDRFSAERLKGVDSTLKIQPAKLEDSAVYLCASSSRLAANNEQFFGPGTRLTVL.

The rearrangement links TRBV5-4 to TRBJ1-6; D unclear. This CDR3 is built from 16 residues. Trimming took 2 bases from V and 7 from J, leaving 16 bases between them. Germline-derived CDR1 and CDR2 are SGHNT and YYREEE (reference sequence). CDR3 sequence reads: CASSFDIGRTNSPLHF. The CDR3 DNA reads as TGTGCCAGCAGCTTTGATATAGGGAGGACGAATTCACCCCTCCACTTT. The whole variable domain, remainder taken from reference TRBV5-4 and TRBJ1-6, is ETGVTQSPTHLIKTRGQQVTLRCSSQSGHNTVSWYQQALGQGPQFIFQYYREEENGRGNFPPRFSGLQFPNYSSELNVNALELDDSALYLCASSFDIGRTNSPLHFGNGTRLTVT.

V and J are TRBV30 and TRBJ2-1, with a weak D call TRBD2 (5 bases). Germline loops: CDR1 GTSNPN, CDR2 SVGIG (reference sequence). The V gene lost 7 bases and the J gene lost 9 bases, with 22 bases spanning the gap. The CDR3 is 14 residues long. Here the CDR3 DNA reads TGTGCCTTCATTCCGGGAATCCAAACGAGTGAGCAGTTCTTC. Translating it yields CAFIPGIQTSEQFF.

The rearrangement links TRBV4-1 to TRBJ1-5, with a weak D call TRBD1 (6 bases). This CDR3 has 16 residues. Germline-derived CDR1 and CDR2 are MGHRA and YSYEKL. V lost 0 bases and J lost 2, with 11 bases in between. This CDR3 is CASSQDGSGGNQPQHF. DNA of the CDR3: TGCGCCAGCAGCCAAGATGGGTCAGGGGGCAATCAGCCCCAGCATTTT.

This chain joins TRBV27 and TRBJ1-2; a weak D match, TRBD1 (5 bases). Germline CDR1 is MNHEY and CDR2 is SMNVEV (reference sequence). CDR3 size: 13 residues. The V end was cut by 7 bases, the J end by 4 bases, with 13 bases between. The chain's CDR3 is CASKPGPTYGYTF. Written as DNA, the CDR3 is TGTGCCAGCAAACCAGGGCCGACCTATGGCTACACCTTC.

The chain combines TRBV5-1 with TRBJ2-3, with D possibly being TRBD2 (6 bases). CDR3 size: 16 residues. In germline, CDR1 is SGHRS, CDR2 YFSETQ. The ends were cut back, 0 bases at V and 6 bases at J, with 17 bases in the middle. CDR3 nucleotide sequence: TGCGCCAGCAGCTTGGGCCTAGCGAAGGTTGGGGATACGCAGTATTTT. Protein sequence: CASSLGLAKVGDTQYF.

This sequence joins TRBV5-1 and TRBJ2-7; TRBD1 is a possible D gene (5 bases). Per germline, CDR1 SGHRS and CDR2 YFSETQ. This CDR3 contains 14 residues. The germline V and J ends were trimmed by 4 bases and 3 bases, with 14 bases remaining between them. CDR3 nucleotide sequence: TGCGCCAGCAGCCCCCGTGACAGTAACTACGAGCAGTACTTC. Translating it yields CASSPRDSNYEQYF. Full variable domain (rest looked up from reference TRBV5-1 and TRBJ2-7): KAGVTQTPRYLIKTRGQQVTLSCSPISGHRSVSWYQQTPGQGLQFLFEYFSETQRNKGNFPGRFSGRQFSNSRSEMNVSTLELGDSALYLCASSPRDSNYEQYFGPGTRLTVT.

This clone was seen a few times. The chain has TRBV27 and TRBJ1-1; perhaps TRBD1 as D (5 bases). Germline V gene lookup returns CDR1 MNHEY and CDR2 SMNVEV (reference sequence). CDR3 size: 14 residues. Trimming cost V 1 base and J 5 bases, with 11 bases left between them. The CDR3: CASSLFLGPTEAFF. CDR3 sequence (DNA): TGTGCCAGCAGTTTATTTTTGGGGCCGACTGAAGCTTTCTTT.

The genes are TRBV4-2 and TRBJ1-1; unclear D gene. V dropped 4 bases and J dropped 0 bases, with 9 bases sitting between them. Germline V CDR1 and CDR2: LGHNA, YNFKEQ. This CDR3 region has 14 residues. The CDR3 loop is CASSLDGMNTEAFF. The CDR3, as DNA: TGTGCCAGCAGCCTCGACGGGATGAACACTGAAGCTTTCTTT.

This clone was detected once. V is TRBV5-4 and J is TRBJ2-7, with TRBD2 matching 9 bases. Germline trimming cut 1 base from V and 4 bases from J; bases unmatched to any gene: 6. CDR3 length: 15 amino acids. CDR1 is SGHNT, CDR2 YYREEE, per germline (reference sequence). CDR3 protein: CASSLNSGSSYEQYF. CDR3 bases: TGTGCCAGCAGCTTGAATAGCGGGAGTAGTTACGAGCAGTACTTC.

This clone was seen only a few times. Here the CDR3 DNA reads TGTGCCAGCAGCCCCAACCCCGGACAGGCCGAAAAACTGTTTTTT. It specifies CASSPNPGQAEKLFF. This rearrangement joins TRBV5-6 to TRBJ1-4, with 7 bases aligning to TRBD1. Germline V gives CDR1 SGHDT, CDR2 YYEEEE. The CDR3 spans 15 residues. J lost 8 bases, V lost 4 bases, and 11 bases had no gene match.

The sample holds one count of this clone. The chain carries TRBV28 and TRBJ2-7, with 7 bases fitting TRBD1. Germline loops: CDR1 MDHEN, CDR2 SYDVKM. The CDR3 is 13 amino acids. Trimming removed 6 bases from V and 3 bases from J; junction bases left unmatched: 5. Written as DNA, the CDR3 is TGTGCCAGCAGCAACAGGGGATACTACGAGCAGTACGTC. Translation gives CASSNRGYYEQYV.

This CDR3 reads CASSPPGLYEQFF. Here the CDR3 DNA reads TGTGCCAGCTCACCACCGGGACTTTACGAGCAGTTCTTC. The V and J genes are TRBV18 and TRBJ2-1, with a weak D call TRBD2 (6 bases). Germline CDR1 KGHSH, CDR2 LQKENI. Trimming shortened V by 0 bases and J by 10 bases, and 10 bases separated the two germline ends. CDR3 size: 13 residues.

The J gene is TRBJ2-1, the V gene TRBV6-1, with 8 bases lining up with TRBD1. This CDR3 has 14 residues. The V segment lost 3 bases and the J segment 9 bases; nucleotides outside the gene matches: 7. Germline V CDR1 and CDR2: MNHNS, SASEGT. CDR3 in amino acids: CASSETGALGEQFF. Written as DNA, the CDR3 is TGTGCCAGCAGTGAGACAGGGGCCCTCGGTGAGCAGTTCTTC.

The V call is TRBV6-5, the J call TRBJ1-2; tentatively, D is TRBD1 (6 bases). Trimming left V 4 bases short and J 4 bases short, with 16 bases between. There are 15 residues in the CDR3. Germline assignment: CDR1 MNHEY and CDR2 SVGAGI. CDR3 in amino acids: CASSSDRVISYGYTF. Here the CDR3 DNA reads TGTGCCAGCAGTTCGGACAGAGTAATTTCCTATGGCTACACCTTC.

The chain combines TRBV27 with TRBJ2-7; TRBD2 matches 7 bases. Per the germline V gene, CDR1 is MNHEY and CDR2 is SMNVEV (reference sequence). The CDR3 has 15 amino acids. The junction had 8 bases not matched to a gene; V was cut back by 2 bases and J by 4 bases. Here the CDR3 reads CASSLRRDYLYEQYV. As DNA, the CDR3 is TGTGCCAGCAGTTTACGCAGGGACTACTTGTACGAGCAGTACGTC.